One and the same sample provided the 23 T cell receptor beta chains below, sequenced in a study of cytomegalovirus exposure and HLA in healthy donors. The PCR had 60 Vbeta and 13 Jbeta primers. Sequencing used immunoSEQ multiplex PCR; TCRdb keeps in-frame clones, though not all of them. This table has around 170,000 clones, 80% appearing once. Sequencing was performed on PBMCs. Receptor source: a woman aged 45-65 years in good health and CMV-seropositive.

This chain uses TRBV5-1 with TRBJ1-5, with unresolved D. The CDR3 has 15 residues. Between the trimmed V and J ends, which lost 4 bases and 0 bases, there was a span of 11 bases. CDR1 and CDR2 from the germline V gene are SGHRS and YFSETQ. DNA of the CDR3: TGCGCCAGCAGCCCCGGTGCAAATAGCAATCAGCCCCAGCATTTT. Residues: CASSPGANSNQPQHF.

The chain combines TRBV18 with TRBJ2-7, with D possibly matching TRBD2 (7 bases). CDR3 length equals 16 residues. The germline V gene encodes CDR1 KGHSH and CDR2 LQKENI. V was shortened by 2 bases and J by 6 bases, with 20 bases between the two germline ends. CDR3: CASSPVTNGGPGEQYF. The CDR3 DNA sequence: TGTGCCAGCTCACCAGTCACTAACGGGGGGCCGGGCGAGCAGTACTTC.

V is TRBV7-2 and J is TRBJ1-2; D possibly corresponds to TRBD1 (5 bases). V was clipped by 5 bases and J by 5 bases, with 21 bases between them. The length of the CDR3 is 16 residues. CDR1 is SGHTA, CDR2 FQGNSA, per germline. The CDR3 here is CASSSRQTTRIYGYTF. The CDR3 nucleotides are TGTGCCAGCAGCAGCAGACAGACGACCCGAATTTATGGCTACACCTTC.

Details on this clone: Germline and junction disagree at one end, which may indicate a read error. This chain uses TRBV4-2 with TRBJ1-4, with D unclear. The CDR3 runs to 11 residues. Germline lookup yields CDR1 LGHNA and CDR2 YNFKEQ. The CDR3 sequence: CASRERDKGVF. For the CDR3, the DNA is TGTGCCAGCAGAGAAAGAGACAAAGGTGTTTTT.

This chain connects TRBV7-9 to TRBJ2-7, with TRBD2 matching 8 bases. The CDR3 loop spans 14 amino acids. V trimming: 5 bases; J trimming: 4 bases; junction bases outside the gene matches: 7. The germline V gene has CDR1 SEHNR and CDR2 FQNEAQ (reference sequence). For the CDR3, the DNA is TGTGCCAGCAGCCCTTCGGGAGGGGCGTACGAGCAGTACTTC. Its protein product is CASSPSGGAYEQYF.

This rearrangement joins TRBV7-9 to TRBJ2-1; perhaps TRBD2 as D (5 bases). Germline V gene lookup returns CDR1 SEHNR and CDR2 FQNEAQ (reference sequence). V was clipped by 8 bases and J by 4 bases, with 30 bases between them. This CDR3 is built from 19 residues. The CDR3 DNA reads TGTGCCAGCGCGGGTGGCAGATTGGAACTAGGGAATCCTTACAATGAGCAGTTCTTC. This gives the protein CASAGGRLELGNPYNEQFF.

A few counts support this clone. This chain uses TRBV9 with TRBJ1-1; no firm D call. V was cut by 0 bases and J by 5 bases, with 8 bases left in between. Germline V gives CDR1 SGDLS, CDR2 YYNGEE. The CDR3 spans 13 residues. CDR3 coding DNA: TGTGCCAGCAGCGTAGTAGCTGGAACTGAAGCTTTCTTT. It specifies CASSVVAGTEAFF.

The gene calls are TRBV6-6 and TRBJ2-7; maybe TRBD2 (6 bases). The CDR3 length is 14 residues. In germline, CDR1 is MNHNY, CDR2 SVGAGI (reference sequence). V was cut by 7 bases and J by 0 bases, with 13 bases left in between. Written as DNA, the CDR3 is TGTGCCAGCACCTCTCTAGCGTTCTCCTACGAGCAGTACTTC. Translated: CASTSLAFSYEQYF.

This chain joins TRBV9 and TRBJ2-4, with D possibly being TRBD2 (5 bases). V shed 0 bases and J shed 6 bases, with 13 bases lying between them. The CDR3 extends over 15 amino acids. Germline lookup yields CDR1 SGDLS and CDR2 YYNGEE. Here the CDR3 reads CASSVEYGEINIQYF. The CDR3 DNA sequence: TGTGCCAGCAGCGTAGAATACGGGGAGATAAACATTCAGTACTTC.

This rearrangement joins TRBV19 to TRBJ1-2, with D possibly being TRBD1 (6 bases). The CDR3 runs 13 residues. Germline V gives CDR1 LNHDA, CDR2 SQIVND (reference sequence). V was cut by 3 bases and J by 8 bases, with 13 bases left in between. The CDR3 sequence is CASSIHRETGYTF. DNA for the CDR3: TGTGCCAGTAGTATCCACAGGGAGACAGGCTACACCTTC.

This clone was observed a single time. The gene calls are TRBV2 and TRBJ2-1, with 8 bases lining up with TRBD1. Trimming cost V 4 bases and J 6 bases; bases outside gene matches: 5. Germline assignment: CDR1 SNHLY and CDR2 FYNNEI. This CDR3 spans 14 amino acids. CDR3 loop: CASSGQGAVNEQFF. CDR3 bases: TGTGCCAGCAGTGGGCAGGGGGCGGTCAATGAGCAGTTCTTC.

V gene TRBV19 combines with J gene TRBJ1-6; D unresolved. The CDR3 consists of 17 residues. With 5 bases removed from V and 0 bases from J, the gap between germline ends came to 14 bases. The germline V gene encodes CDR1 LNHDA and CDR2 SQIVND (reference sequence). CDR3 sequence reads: CASSGGPKSSYNSPLHF. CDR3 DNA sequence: TGTGCCAGTAGTGGAGGACCGAAGAGCTCCTATAATTCACCCCTCCACTTT.

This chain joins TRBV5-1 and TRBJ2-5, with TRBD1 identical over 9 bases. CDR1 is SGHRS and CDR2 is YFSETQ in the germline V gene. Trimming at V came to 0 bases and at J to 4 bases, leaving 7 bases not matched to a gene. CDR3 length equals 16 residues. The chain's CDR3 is CASSLATGGAGETQYF. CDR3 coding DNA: TGCGCCAGCAGCTTGGCCACAGGGGGCGCGGGAGAGACCCAGTACTTC.

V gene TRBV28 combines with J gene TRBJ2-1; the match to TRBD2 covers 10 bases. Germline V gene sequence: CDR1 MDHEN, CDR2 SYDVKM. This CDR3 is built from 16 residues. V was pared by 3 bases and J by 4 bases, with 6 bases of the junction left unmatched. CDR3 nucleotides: TGTGCCAGCAGTTTCTGGACTAGCGGCATTTACAATGAGCAGTTCTTC. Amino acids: CASSFWTSGIYNEQFF.

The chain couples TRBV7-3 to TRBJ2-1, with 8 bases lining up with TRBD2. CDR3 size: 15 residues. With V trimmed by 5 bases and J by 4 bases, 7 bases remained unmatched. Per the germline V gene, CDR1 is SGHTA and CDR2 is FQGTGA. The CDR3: CASSLLAGRYNEQFF. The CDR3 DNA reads TGTGCCAGCAGCCTGCTAGCGGGTCGTTACAATGAGCAGTTCTTC.

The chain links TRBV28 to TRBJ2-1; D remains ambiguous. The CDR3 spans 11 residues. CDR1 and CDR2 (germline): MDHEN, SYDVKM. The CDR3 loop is CASSTYNEQFF. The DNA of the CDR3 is TGTGCGAGCTCTACCTACAATGAGCAGTTCTTC.

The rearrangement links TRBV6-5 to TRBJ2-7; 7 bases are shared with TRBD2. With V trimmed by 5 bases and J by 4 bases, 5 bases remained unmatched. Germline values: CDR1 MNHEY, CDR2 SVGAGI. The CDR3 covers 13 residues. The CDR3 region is CASSRLASYEQYF. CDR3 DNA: TGTGCCAGCAGTCGACTAGCTAGTTACGAGCAGTACTTC.

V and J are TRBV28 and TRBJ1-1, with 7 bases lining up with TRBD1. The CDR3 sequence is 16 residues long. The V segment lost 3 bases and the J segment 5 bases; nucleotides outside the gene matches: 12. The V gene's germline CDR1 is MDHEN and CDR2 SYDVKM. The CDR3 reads CASSFPQGGRNTEAFF. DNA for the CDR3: TGTGCCAGCAGTTTCCCCCAGGGGGGTAGGAATACTGAAGCTTTCTTT.

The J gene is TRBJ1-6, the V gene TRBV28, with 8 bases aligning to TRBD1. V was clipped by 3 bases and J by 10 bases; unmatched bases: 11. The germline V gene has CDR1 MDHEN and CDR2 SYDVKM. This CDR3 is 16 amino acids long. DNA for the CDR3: TGTGCCAGCAGTTTCTCCCACAGGGGGACAATATCACCCCTCCACTTT. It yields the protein CASSFSHRGTISPLHF.

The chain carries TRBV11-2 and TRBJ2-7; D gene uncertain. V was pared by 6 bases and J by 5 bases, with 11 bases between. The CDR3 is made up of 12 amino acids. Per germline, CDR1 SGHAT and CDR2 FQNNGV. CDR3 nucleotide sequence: TGTGCCAGCAGTCCGACTGATGACGAGCAGTACTTC. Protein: CASSPTDDEQYF. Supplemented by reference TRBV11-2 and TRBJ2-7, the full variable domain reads EAGVAQSPRYKIIEKRQSVAFWCNPISGHATLYWYQQILGQGPKLLIQFQNNGVVDDSQLPKDRFSAERLKGVDSTLKIQPAKLEDSAVYLCASSPTDDEQYFGPGTRLTVT.

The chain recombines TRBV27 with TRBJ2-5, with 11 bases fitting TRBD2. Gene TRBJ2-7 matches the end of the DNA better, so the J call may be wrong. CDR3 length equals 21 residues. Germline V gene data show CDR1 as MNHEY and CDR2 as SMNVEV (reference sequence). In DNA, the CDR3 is TGTGCCAGCAGTTTATCTGCCGCCCGACTAGCGGGGAAGCAAGGCCCGCACGAGCAGTACTTC. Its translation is CASSLSAARLAGKQGPHEQYF.

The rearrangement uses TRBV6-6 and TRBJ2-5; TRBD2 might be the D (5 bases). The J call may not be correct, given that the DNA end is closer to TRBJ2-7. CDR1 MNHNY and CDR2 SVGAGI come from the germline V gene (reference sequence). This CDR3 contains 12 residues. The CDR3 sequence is CASREGSYEQYF. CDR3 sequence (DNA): TGTGCCAGCAGAGAAGGGAGCTACGAGCAGTACTTC.

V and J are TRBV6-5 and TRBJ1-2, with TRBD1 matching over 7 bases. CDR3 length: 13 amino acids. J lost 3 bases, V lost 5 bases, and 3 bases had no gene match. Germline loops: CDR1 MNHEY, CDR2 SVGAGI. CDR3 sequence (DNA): TGTGCCAGCAGTCCCCAGGGGGACTATGGCTACACCTTC. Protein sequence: CASSPQGDYGYTF.